These T cell receptor beta chains were read from a single sample in a study of memory CD4+ T cells and cytomegalovirus serostatus. The repertoire was sequenced with immunoSEQ multiplex PCR; TCRdb's copy has only in-frame clones and lacks some. This repertoire shows 45,000 to 65,000 clones, 82% found once; its top ten account for roughly 0.6%. The sample consisted of memory CD4+ T cells from blood. All receptors come from an adult in good health and CMV-seronegative. Each CDR3 is given with its conserved first and last residue. D genes are given only for firm matches. Some rows have no size entry. The others give once, few or many, or a class for an expanded clone.

D gene,clone size,J gene,V gene,CDR3 protein,CDR3 DNA
TRBD1,NA,TRBJ1-1,TRBV28,CASNPQGAGNTEAFF,TGTGCCAGCAACCCCCAGGGGGCAGGGAACACTGAAGCTTTCTTT
TRBD1,NA,TRBJ1-5,TRBV7-8,CASSLMGVGTGGPRQPQHF,TGTGCCAGCAGCTTAATGGGGGTTGGGACAGGGGGCCCCAGGCAGCCCCAGCATTTT
TRBD2,NA,TRBJ2-7,TRBV5-4,CASSPGGQYEQYF,TGTGCCAGCAGCCCGGGGGGTCAGTACGAGCAGTACTTC
NA,NA,TRBJ1-4,TRBV30,CATGLDGKLFF,TGTGCGACCGGACTGGATGGAAAACTGTTTTTT
TRBD2,NA,TRBJ2-5,TRBV19,CASSTASGGIQETQYF,TGTGCCAGTAGTACCGCTAGCGGGGGAATTCAAGAGACCCAGTACTTC
NA,NA,TRBJ2-2,TRBV7-2,CASSVTRDSLGELFF,TGTGCCAGCAGCGTAACTCGGGACTCACTGGGGGAGCTGTTTTTT
NA,few,TRBJ2-3,TRBV5-6,CASSFIGTDTQYF,TGTGCCAGCAGCTTCATAGGGACAGATACGCAGTATTTT
NA,once,TRBJ1-3,TRBV28,CASSPRAGAGNTIYF,TGTGCCAGCAGCCCAAGGGCCGGGGCTGGAAACACCATATATTTT
NA,NA,TRBJ2-2,TRBV2,CASSYANTGELFF,TGTGCCAGCAGCTACGCGAACACCGGGGAGCTGTTTTTT
NA,NA,TRBJ1-4,TRBV7-8,CASRLREASTNEKLFF,TGTGCCAGCAGGCTCCGGGAGGCAAGCACTAATGAAAAACTGTTTTTT
TRBD1,NA,TRBJ1-2,TRBV6-5,CASSYDQGAPYGYTF,TGTGCCAGCAGTTACGACCAGGGGGCTCCATATGGCTACACCTTC
NA,NA,TRBJ1-4,TRBV19,CASRSATNEKLFF,TGTGCCTCCCGATCTGCAACTAATGAAAAACTGTTTTTT
TRBD1,NA,TRBJ1-1,TRBV30,CAWSGSTGVATEAFF,TGTGCCTGGAGTGGATCGACAGGGGTTGCTACTGAAGCTTTCTTT
TRBD2,NA,TRBJ2-5,TRBV4-2,CASSPRGDQETQYF,TGTGCCAGCAGCCCCCGGGGGGACCAAGAGACCCAGTACTTC
NA,NA,TRBJ2-6,TRBV11-2,CASSSSGRAGANVLTF,TGTGCCAGCAGCTCAAGCGGCAGGGCTGGGGCCAACGTCCTGACTTTC
TRBD1,NA,TRBJ1-1,TRBV4-1,CASSQGPGQGARGAEAFF,TGCGCCAGCAGCCAGGGACCGGGACAGGGGGCCAGAGGCGCTGAAGCTTTCTTT
NA,NA,TRBJ2-1,TRBV7-2,CASSIGTGEQFF,TGTGCCAGCAGCATCGGCACCGGTGAGCAGTTCTTC
NA,NA,TRBJ2-7,TRBV9,CASSAQGSYEQYF,TGTGCCAGCAGCGCCCAAGGATCCTACGAGCAGTACTTC
NA,once,TRBJ1-2,TRBV6-1,CASRFARPEGYTF,TGTGCCAGCAGATTCGCCAGGCCGGAGGGCTACACCTTC
NA,NA,TRBJ2-7,TRBV19,CASRGTGGEQYF,TGTGCCAGTAGAGGTACCGGGGGTGAGCAGTACTTC
TRBD1,NA,TRBJ1-3,TRBV9,CASSVAPGQGAKVGNTIYF,TGTGCCAGCAGCGTAGCCCCGGGACAGGGGGCCAAGGTCGGAAACACCATATATTTT
NA,NA,TRBJ2-7,TRBV7-2,CASSLDGAGISYEQYF,TGTGCCAGCAGCTTAGATGGTGCAGGTATTTCCTACGAGCAGTACTTC
TRBD1,NA,TRBJ1-3,TRBV2,CASSAGTGGNTIYF,TGTGCCAGCAGTGCCGGGACAGGGGGAAACACCATATATTTT
NA,NA,TRBJ2-1,TRBV2,CASTLDGSTYNEQFF,TGTGCCAGCACCCTGGACGGATCAACCTACAATGAGCAGTTCTTC
NA,NA,TRBJ2-5,TRBV7-6,CASSLGRGRQETQYF,TGTGCCAGCAGCTTAGGCAGGGGAAGGCAAGAGACCCAGTACTTC
TRBD1,NA,TRBJ1-2,TRBV6-5,CASRGQGAQSGYTF,TGTGCCAGCAGGGGACAGGGGGCGCAGAGTGGCTACACCTTC
NA,NA,TRBJ1-6,TRBV28,CASSFGRNSPLHF,TGTGCCAGCAGTTTTGGGCGGAATTCACCCCTCCACTTT
NA,NA,TRBJ1-2,TRBV29-1,CSFIGTGEHYGYTF,TGCAGCTTCATAGGGACGGGGGAGCACTATGGCTACACCTTC
NA,NA,TRBJ1-2,TRBV7-2,CASSLGENSLGYTF,TGTGCCAGCAGCTTAGGGGAAAATTCCCTTGGCTACACCTTC
NA,NA,TRBJ2-3,TRBV5-4,CASSSGGARGPENTQYF,TGTGCCAGCAGCTCGGGTGGGGCTAGAGGCCCCGAAAATACGCAGTATTTT
NA,NA,TRBJ2-2,TRBV5-1,CASSPGAVNTGELFF,TGCGCCAGCAGTCCAGGGGCCGTGAACACCGGGGAGCTGTTTTTT
NA,NA,TRBJ1-1,TRBV2,CASSVRQGGVMNTEAFF,TGTGCCAGCAGTGTCCGGCAGGGTGGTGTCATGAACACTGAAGCTTTCTTT